A selection of T cell receptor beta chains follows, all from one sample in a study of blood T cell repertoires in COVID-19. Libraries were prepared by immunoSEQ multiplex PCR; TCRdb keeps only in-frame clonotypes and omits some of them. Of about 150,000 clones in the sample, more than 75% were seen once. Sequencing was performed on peripheral blood. These receptors originate from an older woman with COVID-19, enrolled during active disease. CDR3s leave out the opening cysteine and the closing phenylalanine or tryptophan. D genes are given only for firm matches.

V gene	J gene	D gene	CDR3 protein
TRBV5-6	TRBJ1-1	-	ASSFDGRNTEAF
TRBV2	TRBJ2-7	TRBD1	ASRKGGADEQY
TRBV13	TRBJ2-3	TRBD1	ASNLGRQGANTQY
TRBV7-9	TRBJ2-3	-	ASSLSQAADTQY
TRBV5-1	TRBJ1-4	-	ASSLAGGMGTNEKLF
TRBV10-3	TRBJ2-1	-	AISESGNEQF
TRBV20-1	TRBJ2-5	-	SAAYQETQY
TRBV6-4	TRBJ1-1	-	ASSKESMNTEAF
TRBV10-2	TRBJ2-1	TRBD2	ASSEILAGGNEQF
TRBV7-9	TRBJ2-1	TRBD2	ASSLVRGVGNEQF
TRBV5-4	TRBJ2-7	TRBD1	ASSARDRAYEQY
TRBV16	TRBJ2-1	TRBD1	ASSRTGGNEQF
TRBV7-7	TRBJ2-5	-	ASSRGLLAGETQY
TRBV27	TRBJ1-1	-	ASSLSDSVNTEAF
TRBV6-5	TRBJ1-2	TRBD1	ASRGWDRDFYGYT
TRBV6-6	TRBJ1-2	-	ASSFGQTQGYT
TRBV29-1	TRBJ1-4	-	SVIEYGATNEKLF
TRBV6-2/TRBV6-3	TRBJ1-5	-	ASSYTLVPQH
TRBV19	TRBJ1-5	-	ASSIPSIQPQH
TRBV14	TRBJ1-2	-	ASSRIQGDGYT
TRBV3-1/TRBV3-2	TRBJ2-1	-	ASSQDLVASEQF
TRBV27	TRBJ1-2	TRBD1	ASSADRINYGYT
TRBV7-3	TRBJ1-3	-	ASSFGGPGNTIY
TRBV11-2	TRBJ1-2	-	ASSLGQYGYT
TRBV7-7	TRBJ2-1	TRBD2	ASSPLAGGLYNEQF
TRBV30	TRBJ1-2	TRBD1	AWYRGRYNYGYT
TRBV6-5	TRBJ1-1	TRBD1	ASSFAQGGTEAF
TRBV27	TRBJ1-1	-	ASSFRREAEAF
TRBV7-9	TRBJ2-1	TRBD2	ASTLLAGGGNEQF